The entry that follows covers one T cell receptor (beta chain) sequence. No antigen is known for it. The junction departs from germline at one end; a sequencing error may be responsible. This CDR3 region has 15 residues. The sample comes from a study of blood T cells in healthy people across ages. The study, taken as a whole, reports: Diversity was higher, and naive CD4+ cells more numerous, in long-lived donors than in aged donors. Across the age range, TCR beta diversity per million T cells fell in a roughly linear way. The study found TCR beta diversity correlated strongly with naive T cell percentage. The diversity estimates, figures obtained from one million T cells, were considered underestimates.

For the second PCR, which ran for 7 to 11 cycles, a sample-barcoded 5' primer and a J-beta primer mix were used. TCRdb analysed the 5' RACE reads with MiXCR anew, one entry per CDR3 protein. This sample has over 950,000 distinct CDR3 sequences, with about 51% found just once. V and J are TRBV12-3 or TRBV12-4 and TRBJ2-5, with D unclear. The receptor's source is a woman aged 55-70 years in good health. The sequencing input was blood. CDR3 residues: CASTGGFPLYNEQCF. The CDR3 nucleotides read TGTGCCAGCACCGGCGGATTCCCGCTCTACAATGAGCAGTGCTTC.